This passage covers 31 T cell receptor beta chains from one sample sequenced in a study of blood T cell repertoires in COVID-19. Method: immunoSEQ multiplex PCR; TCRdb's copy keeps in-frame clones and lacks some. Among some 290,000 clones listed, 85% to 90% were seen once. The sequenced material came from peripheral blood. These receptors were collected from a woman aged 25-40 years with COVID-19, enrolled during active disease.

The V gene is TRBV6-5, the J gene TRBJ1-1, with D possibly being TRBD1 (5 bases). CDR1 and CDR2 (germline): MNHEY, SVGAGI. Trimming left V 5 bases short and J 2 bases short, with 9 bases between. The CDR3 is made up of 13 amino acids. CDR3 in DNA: TGTGCCAGCAGTCGGGACTTTAACACTGAAGCTTTCTTT. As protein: CASSRDFNTEAFF.

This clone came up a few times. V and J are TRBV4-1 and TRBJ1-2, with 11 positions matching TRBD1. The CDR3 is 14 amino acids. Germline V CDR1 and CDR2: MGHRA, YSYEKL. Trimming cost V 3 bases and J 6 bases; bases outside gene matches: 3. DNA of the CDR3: TGCGCCAGCAGCCACGGACAGGGGGCTGATGGCTACACCTTC. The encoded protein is CASSHGQGADGYTF.

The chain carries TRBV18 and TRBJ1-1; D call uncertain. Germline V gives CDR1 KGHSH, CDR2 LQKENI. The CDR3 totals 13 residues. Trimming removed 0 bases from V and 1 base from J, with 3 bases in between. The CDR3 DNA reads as TGTGCCAGCTCACCACCGAGGAACACTGAAGCTTTCTTT. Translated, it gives CASSPPRNTEAFF.

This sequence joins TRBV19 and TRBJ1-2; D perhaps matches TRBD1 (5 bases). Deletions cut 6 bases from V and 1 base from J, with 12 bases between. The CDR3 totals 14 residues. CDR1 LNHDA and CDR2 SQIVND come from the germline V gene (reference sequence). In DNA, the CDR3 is TGTGCCAGTAGAACAAAGGGGATTAACTATGGCTACACCTTC. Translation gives CASRTKGINYGYTF.

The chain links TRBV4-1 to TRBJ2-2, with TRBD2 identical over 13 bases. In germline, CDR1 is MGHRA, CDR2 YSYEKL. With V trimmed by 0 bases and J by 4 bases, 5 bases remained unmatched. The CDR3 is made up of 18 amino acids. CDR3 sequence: CASSQERTSGSGTGELFF. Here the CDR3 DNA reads TGCGCCAGCAGCCAAGAGAGGACTAGCGGGAGTGGCACCGGGGAGCTGTTTTTT.

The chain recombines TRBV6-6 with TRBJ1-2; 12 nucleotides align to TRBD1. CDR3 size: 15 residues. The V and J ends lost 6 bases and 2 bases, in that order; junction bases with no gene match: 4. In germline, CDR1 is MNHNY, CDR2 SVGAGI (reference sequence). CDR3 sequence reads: CASRPGQGANYGYTF. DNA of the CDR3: TGTGCCAGCAGACCGGGACAGGGGGCCAACTATGGCTACACCTTC.

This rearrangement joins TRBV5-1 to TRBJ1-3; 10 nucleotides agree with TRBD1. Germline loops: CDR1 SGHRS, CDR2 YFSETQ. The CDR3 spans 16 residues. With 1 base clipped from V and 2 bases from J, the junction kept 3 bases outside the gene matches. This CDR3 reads CASSLSGTGAGNTIYF. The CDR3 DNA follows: TGCGCCAGCAGCTTGTCCGGGACAGGGGCTGGAAACACCATATATTTT. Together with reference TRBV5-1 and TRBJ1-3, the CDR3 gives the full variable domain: KAGVTQTPRYLIKTRGQQVTLSCSPISGHRSVSWYQQTPGQGLQFLFEYFSETQRNKGNFPGRFSGRQFSNSRSEMNVSTLELGDSALYLCASSLSGTGAGNTIYFGEGSWLTVV.

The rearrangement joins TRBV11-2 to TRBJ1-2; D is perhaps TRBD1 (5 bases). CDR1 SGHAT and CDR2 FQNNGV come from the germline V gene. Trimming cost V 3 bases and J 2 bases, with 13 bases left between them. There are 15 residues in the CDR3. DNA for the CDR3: TGTGCCAGCAGCTTGGAAGCAGGGTGGAACTATGGCTACACCTTC. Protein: CASSLEAGWNYGYTF.

The CDR3 is CASSLVGQGHYGYTF. CDR3 DNA sequence: TGTGCCAGCAGCTTGGTGGGACAGGGGCATTATGGCTACACCTTC. V and J are TRBV5-6 and TRBJ1-2; TRBD1 agrees at 10 bases. The J segment lost 5 bases and the V segment lost 0 bases, leaving 4 bases of the junction unmatched. Germline CDR1 reads SGHDT; CDR2 reads YYEEEE. The CDR3 has 15 amino acids.

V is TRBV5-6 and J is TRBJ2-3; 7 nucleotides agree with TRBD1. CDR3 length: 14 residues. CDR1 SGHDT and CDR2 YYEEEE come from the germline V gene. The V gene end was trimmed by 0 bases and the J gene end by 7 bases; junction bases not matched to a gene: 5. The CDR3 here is CASSLDRGSYTQYF. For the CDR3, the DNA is TGTGCCAGCAGCTTGGACAGGGGATCATATACGCAGTATTTT.

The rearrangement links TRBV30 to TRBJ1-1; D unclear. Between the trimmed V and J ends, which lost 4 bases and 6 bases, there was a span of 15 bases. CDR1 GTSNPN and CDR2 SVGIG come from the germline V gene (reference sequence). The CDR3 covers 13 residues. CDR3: CAWTLFEASEAFF. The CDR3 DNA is TGTGCCTGGACCTTGTTTGAGGCCTCTGAAGCTTTCTTT.

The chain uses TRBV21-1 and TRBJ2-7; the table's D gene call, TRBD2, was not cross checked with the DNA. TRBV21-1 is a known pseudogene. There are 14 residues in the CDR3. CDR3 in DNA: TGTGCCAGGGGTTGGACGGGACTCTCCTACGAGCAGTACTTC. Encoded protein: CARGWTGLSYEQYF.

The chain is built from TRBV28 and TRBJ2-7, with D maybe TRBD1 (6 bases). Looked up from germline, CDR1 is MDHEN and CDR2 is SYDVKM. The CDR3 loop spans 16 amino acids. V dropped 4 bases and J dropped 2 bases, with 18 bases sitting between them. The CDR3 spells CASSSPRQASPYEQYF. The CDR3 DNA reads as TGTGCCAGCAGTTCCCCCCGACAGGCCTCGCCCTACGAGCAGTACTTC.

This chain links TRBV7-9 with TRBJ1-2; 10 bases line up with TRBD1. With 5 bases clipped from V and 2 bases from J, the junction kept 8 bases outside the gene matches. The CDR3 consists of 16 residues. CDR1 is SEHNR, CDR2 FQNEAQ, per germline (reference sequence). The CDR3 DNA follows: TGTGCCAGCAGCCCTTTAAGACAGGGGGCGAACTATGGCTACACCTTC. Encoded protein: CASSPLRQGANYGYTF.

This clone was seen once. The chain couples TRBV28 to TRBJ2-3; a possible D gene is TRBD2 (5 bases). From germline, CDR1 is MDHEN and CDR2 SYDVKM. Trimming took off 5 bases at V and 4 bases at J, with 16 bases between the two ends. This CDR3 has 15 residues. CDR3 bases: TGTGCCAGCAGTAACTCGGGGAGATGGGCAGATACGCAGTATTTT. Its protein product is CASSNSGRWADTQYF.

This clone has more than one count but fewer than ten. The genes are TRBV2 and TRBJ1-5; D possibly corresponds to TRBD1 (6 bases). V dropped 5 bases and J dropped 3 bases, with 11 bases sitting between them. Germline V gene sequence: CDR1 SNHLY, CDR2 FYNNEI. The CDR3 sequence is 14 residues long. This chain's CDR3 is CASSNRDINQPQHF. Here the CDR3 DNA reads TGTGCCAGCAGTAACCGGGACATCAATCAGCCCCAGCATTTT.

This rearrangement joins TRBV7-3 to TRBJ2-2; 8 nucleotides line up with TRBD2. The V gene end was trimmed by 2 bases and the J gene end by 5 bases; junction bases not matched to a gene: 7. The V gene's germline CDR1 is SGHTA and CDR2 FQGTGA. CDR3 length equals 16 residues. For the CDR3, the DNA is TGTGCCAGCAGCTTATACAGCGGGAGTGGGACCGGGGAGCTGTTTTTT. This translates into CASSLYSGSGTGELFF.

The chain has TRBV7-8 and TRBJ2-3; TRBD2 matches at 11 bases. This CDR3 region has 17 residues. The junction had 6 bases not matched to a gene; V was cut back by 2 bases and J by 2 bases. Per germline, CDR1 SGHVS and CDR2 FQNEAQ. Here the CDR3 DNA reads TGTGCCAGCAGCTTACCCCCTAGCGGGGGGATCACAGATACGCAGTATTTT. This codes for CASSLPPSGGITDTQYF.

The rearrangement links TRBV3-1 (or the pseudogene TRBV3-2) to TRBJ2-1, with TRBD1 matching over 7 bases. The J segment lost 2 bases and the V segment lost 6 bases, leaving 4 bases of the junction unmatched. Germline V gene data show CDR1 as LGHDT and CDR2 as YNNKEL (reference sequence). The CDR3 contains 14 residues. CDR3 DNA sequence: TGTGCCAGCAGGCGACAGGGAACCTACAATGAGCAGTTCTTC. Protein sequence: CASRRQGTYNEQFF.

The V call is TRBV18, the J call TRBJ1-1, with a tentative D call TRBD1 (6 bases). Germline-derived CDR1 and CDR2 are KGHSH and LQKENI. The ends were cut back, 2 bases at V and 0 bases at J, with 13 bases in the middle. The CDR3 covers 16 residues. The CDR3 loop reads CASSPRGDTMNTEAFF. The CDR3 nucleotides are TGTGCCAGCTCACCAAGAGGGGACACCATGAACACTGAAGCTTTCTTT. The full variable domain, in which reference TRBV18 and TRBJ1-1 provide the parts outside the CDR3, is NAGVMQNPRHLVRRRGQEARLRCSPMKGHSHVYWYRQLPEEGLKFMVYLQKENIIDESGMPKERFSAEFPKEGPSILRIQQVVRGDSAAYFCASSPRGDTMNTEAFFGQGTRLTVV.

The DNA of the CDR3 is TGTGCCAGCAGCTTAGTGTCTAGCGGGAGAAACGAGCAGTACTTC. Amino acids: CASSLVSSGRNEQYF. The chain carries TRBV7-9 and TRBJ2-7; 10 nucleotides line up with TRBD2. The V gene's germline CDR1 is SEHNR and CDR2 FQNEAQ (reference sequence). This CDR3 contains 15 residues. Germline trimming cut 1 base from V and 5 bases from J; bases unmatched to any gene: 5.

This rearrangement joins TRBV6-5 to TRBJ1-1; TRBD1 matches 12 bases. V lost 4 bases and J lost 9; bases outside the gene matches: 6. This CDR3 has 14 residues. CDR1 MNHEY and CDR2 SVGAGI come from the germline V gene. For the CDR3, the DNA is TGTGCCAGCAGTTCCGTGGGACAGGGGGCGAAAGCTTTCTTT. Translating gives CASSSVGQGAKAFF.

The CDR3 is CASRDSDRYEQYF. Written as DNA, the CDR3 is TGTGCCAGCAGAGACAGCGATCGCTACGAGCAGTACTTC. This chain uses TRBV6-6 with TRBJ2-7; tentative D call: TRBD1 (5 bases). Trimming shortened V by 6 bases and J by 3 bases, and 12 bases separated the two germline ends. Per the germline V gene, CDR1 is MNHNY and CDR2 is SVGAGI (reference sequence). The CDR3 length is 13 residues.

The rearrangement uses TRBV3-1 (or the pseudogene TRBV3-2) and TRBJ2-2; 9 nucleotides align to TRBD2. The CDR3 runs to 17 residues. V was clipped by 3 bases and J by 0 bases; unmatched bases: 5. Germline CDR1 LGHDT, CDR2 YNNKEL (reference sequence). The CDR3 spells CASSQVAGDANTGELFF. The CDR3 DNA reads TGTGCCAGCAGCCAGGTAGCGGGGGACGCGAACACCGGGGAGCTGTTTTTT.

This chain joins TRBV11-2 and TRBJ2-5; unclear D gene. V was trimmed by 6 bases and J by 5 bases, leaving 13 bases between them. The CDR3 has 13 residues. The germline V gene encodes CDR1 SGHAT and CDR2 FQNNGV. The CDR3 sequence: CASSTSSVETQYF. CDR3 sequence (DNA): TGTGCCAGCAGTACTTCTAGTGTCGAGACCCAGTACTTC.

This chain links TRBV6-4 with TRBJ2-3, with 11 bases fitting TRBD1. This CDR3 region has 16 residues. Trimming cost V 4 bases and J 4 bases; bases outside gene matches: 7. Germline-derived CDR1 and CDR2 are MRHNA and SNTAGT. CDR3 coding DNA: TGTGCCAGCAGTGTATATCCGGGACAGGGGGCAGATACGCAGTATTTT. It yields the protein CASSVYPGQGADTQYF.

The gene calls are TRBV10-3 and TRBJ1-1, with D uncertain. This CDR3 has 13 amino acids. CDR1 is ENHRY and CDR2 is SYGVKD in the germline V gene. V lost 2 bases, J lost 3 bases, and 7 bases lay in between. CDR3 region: CAISEGRDTEAFF. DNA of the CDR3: TGTGCCATCAGTGAGGGGAGGGACACTGAAGCTTTCTTT.

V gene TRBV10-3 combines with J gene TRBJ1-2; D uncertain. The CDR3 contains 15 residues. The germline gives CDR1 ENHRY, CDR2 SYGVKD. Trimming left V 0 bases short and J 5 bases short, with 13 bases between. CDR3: CAISESPATGYGYTF. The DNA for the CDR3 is TGTGCCATCAGTGAGTCCCCAGCGACCGGGTATGGCTACACCTTC.

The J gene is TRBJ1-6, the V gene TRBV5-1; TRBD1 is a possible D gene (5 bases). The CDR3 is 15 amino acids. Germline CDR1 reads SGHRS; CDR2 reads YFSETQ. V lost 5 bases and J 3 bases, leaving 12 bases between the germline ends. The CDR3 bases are TGCGCCAGCAGTCAGAGCCAGGGCTATAATTCACCCCTCCACTTT. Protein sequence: CASSQSQGYNSPLHF.

This chain's CDR3 is CASSTGQALNIQYF. In nucleotides, the CDR3 is TGTGCCAGCTCAACGGGACAGGCCCTAAACATTCAGTACTTC. The V call is TRBV18, the J call TRBJ2-4; 8 bases map to TRBD1. CDR1 is KGHSH, CDR2 LQKENI, per germline. The trim removed 5 bases at V and 6 bases at J, leaving 6 bases unmatched. This CDR3 contains 14 residues.

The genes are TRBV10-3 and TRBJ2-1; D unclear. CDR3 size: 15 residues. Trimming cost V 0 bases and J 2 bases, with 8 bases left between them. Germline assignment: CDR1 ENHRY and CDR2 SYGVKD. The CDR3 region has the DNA TGTGCCATCAGTGAGTCGCCCTTAGCCTACAATGAGCAGTTCTTC. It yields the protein CAISESPLAYNEQFF.